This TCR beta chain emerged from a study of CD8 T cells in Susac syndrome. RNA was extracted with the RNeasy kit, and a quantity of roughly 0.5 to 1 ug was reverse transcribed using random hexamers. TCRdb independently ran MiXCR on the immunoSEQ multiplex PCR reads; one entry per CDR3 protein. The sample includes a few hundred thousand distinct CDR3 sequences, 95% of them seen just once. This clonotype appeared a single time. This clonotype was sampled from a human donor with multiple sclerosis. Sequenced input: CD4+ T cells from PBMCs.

CDR3 coding DNA: TGCAGTGCTAGAATTTTGTCGACAGATACGCAGTATTTT. Its protein product is CSARILSTDTQYF. The chain joins TRBV20-1 to TRBJ2-3, with unresolved D. The CDR3 totals 13 residues. The V end was cut by 2 bases, the J end by 3 bases, with 9 bases between. Germline loops: CDR1 DFQATT, CDR2 SNEGSKA (reference sequence).